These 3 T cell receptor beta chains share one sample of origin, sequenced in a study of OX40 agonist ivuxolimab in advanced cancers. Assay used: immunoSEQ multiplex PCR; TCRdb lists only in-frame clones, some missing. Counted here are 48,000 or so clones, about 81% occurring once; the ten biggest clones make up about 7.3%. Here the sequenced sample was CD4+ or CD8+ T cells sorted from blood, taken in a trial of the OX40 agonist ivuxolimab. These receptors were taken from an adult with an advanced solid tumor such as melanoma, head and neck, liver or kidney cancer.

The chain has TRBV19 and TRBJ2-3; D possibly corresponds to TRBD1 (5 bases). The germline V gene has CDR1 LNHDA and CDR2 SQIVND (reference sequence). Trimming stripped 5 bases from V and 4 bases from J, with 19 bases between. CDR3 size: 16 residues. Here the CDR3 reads CASSAGYSTFADTQYF. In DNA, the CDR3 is TGTGCCAGTAGTGCAGGGTATTCCACCTTCGCAGATACGCAGTATTTT.

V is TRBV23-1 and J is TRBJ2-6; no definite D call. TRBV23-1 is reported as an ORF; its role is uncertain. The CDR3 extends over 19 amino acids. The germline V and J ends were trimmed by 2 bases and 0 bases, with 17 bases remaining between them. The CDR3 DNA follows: TGCGCCAGCAGTCAAAGAGAACTCAAAAGACCCTCTGGGGCCAACGTCCTGACTTTC. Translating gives CASSQRELKRPSGANVLTF.

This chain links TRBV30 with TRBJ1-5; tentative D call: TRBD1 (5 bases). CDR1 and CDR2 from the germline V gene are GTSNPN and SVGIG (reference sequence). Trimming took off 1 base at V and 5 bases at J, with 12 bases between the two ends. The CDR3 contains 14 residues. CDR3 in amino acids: CAWSAGTHDQPQHF. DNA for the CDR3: TGTGCCTGGAGTGCCGGGACTCACGATCAGCCCCAGCATTTT.